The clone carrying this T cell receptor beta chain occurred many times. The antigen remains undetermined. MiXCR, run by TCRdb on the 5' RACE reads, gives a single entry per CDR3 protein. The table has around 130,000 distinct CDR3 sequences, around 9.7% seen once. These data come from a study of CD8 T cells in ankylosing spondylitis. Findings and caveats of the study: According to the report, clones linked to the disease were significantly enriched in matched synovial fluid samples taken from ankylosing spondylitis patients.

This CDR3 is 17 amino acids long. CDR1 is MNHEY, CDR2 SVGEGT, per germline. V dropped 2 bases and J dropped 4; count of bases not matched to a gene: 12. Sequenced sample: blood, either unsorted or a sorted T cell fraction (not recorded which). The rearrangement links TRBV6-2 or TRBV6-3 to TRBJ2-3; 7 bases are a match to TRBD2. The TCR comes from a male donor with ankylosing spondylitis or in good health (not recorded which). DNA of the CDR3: TGTGCCAGCAGTTACGCGGGGGACGTGCGTGGGCCAGATACGCAGTATTTT. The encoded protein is CASSYAGDVRGPDTQYF.